This T cell receptor beta chain derives from a study of blood T cell repertoires in COVID-19. Study-level background: Donors in the United States, Italy and Spain gave samples during acute or convalescent COVID-19.

This clone showed up just once. The CDR3 covers 15 residues. Germline CDR1 reads SGHTA; CDR2 reads FQGNSA. V was cut by 5 bases and J by 4 bases, with 17 bases left in between. The protocol was immunoSEQ multiplex PCR, while the TCRdb copy is restricted to in-frame clones and leaves out a portion. The data show hundreds of thousands of clones, with about 83% seen just once and roughly 4.8% held by the top ten. Those who participated ranged in age from roughly 18 to 100 years and resided in 20 to 30 US areas. Within the 2 weeks before study entry, each person in the exposed group met a COVID-19 case. The sequence came from a woman between 45 and 65 years old who had been exposed to COVID-19. Sequenced: PBMCs or T cells enriched from blood (not recorded which). This sequence joins TRBV7-2 and TRBJ1-1; D is undetermined. CDR3 DNA: TGTGCCAGCAGCGCCACCAGAGGGTCTATCACTGAAGCTTTCTTT. It yields the protein CASSATRGSITEAFF.